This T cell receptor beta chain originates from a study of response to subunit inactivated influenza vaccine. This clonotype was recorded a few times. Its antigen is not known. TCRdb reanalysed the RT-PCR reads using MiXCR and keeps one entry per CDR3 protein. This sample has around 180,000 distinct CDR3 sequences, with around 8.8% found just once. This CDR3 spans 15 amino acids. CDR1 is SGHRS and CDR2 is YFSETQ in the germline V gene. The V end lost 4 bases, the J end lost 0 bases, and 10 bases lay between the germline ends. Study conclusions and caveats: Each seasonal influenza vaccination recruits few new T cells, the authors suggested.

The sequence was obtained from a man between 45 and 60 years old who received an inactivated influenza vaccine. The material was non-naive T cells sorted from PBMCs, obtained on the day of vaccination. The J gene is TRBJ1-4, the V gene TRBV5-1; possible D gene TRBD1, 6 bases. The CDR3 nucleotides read TGCGCCAGCAGCCCTGGACAGACAACTAATGAAAAACTGTTTTTT. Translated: CASSPGQTTNEKLFF.